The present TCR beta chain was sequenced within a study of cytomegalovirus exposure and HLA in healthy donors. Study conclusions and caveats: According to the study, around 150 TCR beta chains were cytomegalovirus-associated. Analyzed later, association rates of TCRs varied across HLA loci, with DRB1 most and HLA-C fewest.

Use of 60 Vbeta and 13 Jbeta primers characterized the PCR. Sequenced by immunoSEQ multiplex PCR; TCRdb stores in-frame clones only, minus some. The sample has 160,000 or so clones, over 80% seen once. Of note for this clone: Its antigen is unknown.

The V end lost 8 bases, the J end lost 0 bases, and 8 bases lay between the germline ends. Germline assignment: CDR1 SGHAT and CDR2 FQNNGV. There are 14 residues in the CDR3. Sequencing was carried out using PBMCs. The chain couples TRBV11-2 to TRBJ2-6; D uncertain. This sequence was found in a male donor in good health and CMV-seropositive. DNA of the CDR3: TGTGCCAGCCTACCCACCTCTGGGGCCAACGTCCTGACTTTC. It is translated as CASLPTSGANVLTF.